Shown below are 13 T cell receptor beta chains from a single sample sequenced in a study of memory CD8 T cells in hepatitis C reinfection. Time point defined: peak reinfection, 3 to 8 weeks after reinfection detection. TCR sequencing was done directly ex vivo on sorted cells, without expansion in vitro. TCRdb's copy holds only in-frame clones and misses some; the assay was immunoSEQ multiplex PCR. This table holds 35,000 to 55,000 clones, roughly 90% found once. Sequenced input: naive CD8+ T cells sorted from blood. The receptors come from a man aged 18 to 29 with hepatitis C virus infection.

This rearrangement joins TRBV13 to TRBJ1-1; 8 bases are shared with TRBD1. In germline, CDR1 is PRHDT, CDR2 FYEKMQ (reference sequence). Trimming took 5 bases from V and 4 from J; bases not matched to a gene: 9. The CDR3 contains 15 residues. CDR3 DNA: TGTGCCAGCAGCCTGACAGGGGACTACTCCACTGAAGCTTTCTTT. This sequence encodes CASSLTGDYSTEAFF. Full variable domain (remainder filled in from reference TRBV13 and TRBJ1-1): AAGVIQSPRHLIKEKRETATLKCYPIPRHDTVYWYQQGPGQDPQFLISFYEKMQSDKGSIPDRFSAQQFSDYHSELNMSSLELGDSALYFCASSLTGDYSTEAFFGQGTRLTVV.

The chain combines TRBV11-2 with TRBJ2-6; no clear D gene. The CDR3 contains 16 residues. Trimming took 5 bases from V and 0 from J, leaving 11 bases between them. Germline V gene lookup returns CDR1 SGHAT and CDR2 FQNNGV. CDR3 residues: CASSSIATSGANVLTF. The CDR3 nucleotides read TGTGCCAGCAGCAGTATAGCCACCTCTGGGGCCAACGTCCTGACTTTC. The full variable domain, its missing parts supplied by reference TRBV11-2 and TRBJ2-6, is EAGVAQSPRYKIIEKRQSVAFWCNPISGHATLYWYQQILGQGPKLLIQFQNNGVVDDSQLPKDRFSAERLKGVDSTLKIQPAKLEDSAVYLCASSSIATSGANVLTFGAGSRLTVL.

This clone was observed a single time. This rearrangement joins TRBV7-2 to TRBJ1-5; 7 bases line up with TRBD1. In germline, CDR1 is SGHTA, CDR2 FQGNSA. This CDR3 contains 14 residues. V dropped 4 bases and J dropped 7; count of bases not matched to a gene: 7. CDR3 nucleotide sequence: TGTGCCAGCAGCTACAGGGGTCGAGGACAGCCCCAGCATTTT. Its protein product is CASSYRGRGQPQHF.

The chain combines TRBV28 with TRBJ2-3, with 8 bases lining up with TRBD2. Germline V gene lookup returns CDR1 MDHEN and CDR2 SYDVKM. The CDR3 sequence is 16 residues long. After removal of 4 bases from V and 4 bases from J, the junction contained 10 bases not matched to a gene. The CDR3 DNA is TGTGCCAGCAGTTCACAGATTCGACTAGCGTCAGATACGCAGTATTTT. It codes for CASSSQIRLASDTQYF.

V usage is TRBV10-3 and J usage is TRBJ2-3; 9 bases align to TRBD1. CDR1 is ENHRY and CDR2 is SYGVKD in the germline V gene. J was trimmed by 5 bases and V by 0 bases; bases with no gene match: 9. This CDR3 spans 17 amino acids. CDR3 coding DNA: TGTGCCATCAGTGAGTCGGGGCTGACAGGGGGTGAAGATACGCAGTATTTT. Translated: CAISESGLTGGEDTQYF.

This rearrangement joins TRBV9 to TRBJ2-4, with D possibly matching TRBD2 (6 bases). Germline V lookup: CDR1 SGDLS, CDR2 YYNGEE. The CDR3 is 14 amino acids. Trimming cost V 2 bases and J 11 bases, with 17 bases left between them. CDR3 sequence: CASSVLRDSGFQYF. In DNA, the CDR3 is TGTGCCAGCAGCGTCCTGCGGGACTCCGGGTTTCAGTACTTC.

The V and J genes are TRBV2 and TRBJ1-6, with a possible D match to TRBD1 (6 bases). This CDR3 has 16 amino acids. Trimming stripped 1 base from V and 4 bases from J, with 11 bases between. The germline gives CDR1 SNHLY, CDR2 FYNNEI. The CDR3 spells CASSEDRTVYNSPLHF. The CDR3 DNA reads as TGTGCCAGCAGTGAAGATAGGACAGTTTATAATTCACCCCTCCACTTT.

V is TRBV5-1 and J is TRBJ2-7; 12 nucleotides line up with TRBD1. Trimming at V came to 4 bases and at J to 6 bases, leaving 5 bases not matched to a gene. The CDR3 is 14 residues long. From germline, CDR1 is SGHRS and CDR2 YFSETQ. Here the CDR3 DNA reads TGCGCCAGCAGCCCGGGACAGGGGGCCGGCGAGCAGTACTTC. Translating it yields CASSPGQGAGEQYF.

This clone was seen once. CDR3 region: CASSLALGTSVSEQFF. DNA of the CDR3: TGTGCCAGCAGCTTAGCCCTAGGGACTAGCGTTTCTGAGCAGTTCTTC. The rearrangement uses TRBV7-9 and TRBJ2-1; the match to TRBD2 covers 10 bases. V was clipped by 0 bases and J by 9 bases; unmatched bases: 8. The CDR3 runs 16 residues. The germline V gene has CDR1 SEHNR and CDR2 FQNEAQ (reference sequence).

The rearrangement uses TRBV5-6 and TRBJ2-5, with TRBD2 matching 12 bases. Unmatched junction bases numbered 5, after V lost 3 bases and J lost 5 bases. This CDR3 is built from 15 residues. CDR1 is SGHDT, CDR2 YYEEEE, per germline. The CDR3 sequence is CASSSWTSGDETQYF. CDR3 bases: TGTGCCAGCAGCTCTTGGACTAGCGGGGACGAGACCCAGTACTTC.

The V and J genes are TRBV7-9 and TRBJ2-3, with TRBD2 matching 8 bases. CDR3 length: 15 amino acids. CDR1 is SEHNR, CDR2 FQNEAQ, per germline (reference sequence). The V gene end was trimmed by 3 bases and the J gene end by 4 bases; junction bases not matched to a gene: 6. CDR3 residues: CASSLGRGEADTQYF. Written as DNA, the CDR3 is TGTGCCAGCAGCTTGGGGCGGGGGGAGGCAGATACGCAGTATTTT.

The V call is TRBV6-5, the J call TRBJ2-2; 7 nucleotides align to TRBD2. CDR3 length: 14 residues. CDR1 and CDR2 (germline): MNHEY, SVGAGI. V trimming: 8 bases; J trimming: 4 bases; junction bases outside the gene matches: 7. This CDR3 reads CASGSGGITGELFF. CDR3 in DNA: TGTGCCAGCGGGTCGGGGGGAATCACCGGGGAGCTGTTTTTT.

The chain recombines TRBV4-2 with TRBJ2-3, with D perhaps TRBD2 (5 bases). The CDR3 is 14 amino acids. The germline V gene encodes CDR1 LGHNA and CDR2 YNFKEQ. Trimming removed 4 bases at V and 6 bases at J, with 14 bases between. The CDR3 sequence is CASSPGVPSDTQYF. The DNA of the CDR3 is TGTGCCAGCAGCCCCGGGGTCCCTTCGGATACGCAGTATTTT.